This TCR beta chain was captured in a study of blood T cell repertoires in COVID-19. V gave up 5 bases and J gave up 5 bases; unmatched junction bases: 8. The CDR3 is made up of 15 amino acids. The germline V gene has CDR1 SSHAT and CDR2 FNYEAQ (reference sequence). Some clones are missing from TCRdb's copy, which holds only in-frame ones; the method was immunoSEQ multiplex PCR. In the table there are approximately 28,000 clones, roughly 90% of which are singletons. The genes are TRBV7-7 and TRBJ2-2; TRBD2 agrees at 7 bases. The receptor comes from a human donor in a cohort sampled during active COVID-19. Sequences were obtained from peripheral blood. The CDR3 region is CASSPGTIFTGELFF. For the CDR3, the DNA is TGTGCCAGCAGCCCCGGGACTATCTTTACCGGGGAGCTGTTTTTT. Based on the CDR3 plus reference TRBV7-7 and TRBJ2-2, the full variable domain is GAGVSQSPRYKVTKRGQDVTLRCDPISSHATLYWYQQALGQGPEFLTYFNYEAQPDKSGLPSDRFSAERPEGSISTLTIQRTEQRDSAMYRCASSPGTIFTGELFFGEGSRLTVL.